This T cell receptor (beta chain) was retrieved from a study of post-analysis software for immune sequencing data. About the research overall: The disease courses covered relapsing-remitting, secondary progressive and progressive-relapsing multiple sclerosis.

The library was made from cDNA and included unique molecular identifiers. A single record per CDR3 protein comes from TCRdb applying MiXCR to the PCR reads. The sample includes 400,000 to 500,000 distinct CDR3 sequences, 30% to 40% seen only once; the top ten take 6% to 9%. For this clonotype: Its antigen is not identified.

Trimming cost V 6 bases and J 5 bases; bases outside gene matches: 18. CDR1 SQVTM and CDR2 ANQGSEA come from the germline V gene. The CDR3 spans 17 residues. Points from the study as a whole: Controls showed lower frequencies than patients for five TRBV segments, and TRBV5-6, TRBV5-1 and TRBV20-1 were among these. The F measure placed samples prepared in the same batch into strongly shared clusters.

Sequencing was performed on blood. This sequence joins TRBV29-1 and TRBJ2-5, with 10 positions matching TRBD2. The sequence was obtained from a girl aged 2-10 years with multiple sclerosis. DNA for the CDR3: TGCAGCGTGGGACTTAAGATCAGCGGGGGGGCGTGGGAGACCCAGTACTTC. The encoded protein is CSVGLKISGGAWETQYF.